The T cell receptor beta chain under discussion was sequenced for a study of CD4 T cell repertoires in COVID-19. Germline CDR1 GTSNPN, CDR2 SVGIG (reference sequence). This CDR3 has 15 amino acids. Unmatched junction bases numbered 6, after V lost 2 bases and J lost 2 bases. Sequencing was performed with immunoSEQ multiplex PCR; in TCRdb, only in-frame clones are kept and a portion is missing. The table records 70,000 to 95,000 clones, 83% of them present only once. In this sample, this clone turned up once. Its antigen is currently unknown. These patients had recovered from COVID-19 ranging mild to severe. Study conclusions and caveats: In SARS-CoV and/or HKU1 spike cultures, between about 6 and 25% of SARS-CoV-2 clonotypes reappeared.

The clonotype originates from a human donor who had COVID-19. The sample consisted of CD4+ T cells from peripheral blood, taken after recovery from COVID-19. This rearrangement joins TRBV30 to TRBJ2-1, with TRBD2 identical over 7 bases. The CDR3 region has the DNA TGTGCCTGGAGTAGGTCTAGCGGAACCTACAATGAGCAGTTCTTC. Its translation is CAWSRSSGTYNEQFF.